Each of the 14 T cell receptor beta chains below was sequenced from the same sample in a study of HIV-infected patients and healthy controls. All unsorted peripheral T cells were captured because whole blood was used without fractionation. Alpha and beta constant-region primers primed reverse transcription of about 500 ng RNA. Each of the alpha and beta chains got its own library through chain-specific third strand synthesis with indices. One entry per CDR3 protein, called by TCRdb with MiXCR from the 5' RACE reads. The table lists tens of thousands of distinct CDR3 sequences, 8.5% of them singletons. Sample: blood. The source of these receptors is an adult in good health.

There are many counts of this clonotype. This chain uses TRBV5-1 with TRBJ2-1; no clear D gene. Germline V CDR1 and CDR2: SGHRS, YFSETQ. The CDR3 has 14 residues. The germline V and J ends were trimmed by 3 bases and 1 base, with 8 bases remaining between them. The CDR3 region is CASSSAASYNEQFF. CDR3 in DNA: TGCGCCAGCAGCTCAGCCGCATCCTACAATGAGCAGTTCTTC.

This clonotype was recorded at least ten times. Written as DNA, the CDR3 is TGTGCCAGCAGGAGGACAGGGAAGCCCCTCGACACTGAAGCTTTCTTT. Protein: CASRRTGKPLDTEAFF. V is TRBV6-2 or TRBV6-3 and J is TRBJ1-1, with 8 positions matching TRBD1. This CDR3 is 16 amino acids long. Germline CDR1 and CDR2: MNHEY and SVGEGT. V lost 6 bases, J lost 3 bases, and 12 bases stayed unmatched.

J is TRBJ2-2 and V is TRBV19; 9 positions match TRBD1. Trimming took 7 bases from V and 3 from J; bases not matched to a gene: 9. The CDR3 totals 16 residues. Germline loops: CDR1 LNHDA, CDR2 SQIVND (reference sequence). CDR3 in DNA: TGTGCCAGTACTACTTCTGGGACAGGGTACACCGGGGAGCTGTTTTTT. This translates into CASTTSGTGYTGELFF.

There are many counts of this clonotype. CDR3 sequence reads: CASSYLADQPQHF. The CDR3 DNA reads TGTGCCAGCAGTTACTTGGCAGATCAGCCCCAGCATTTT. The chain combines TRBV6-2 or TRBV6-3 with TRBJ1-5; D unclear. CDR3 length: 13 residues. Trimming shortened V by 1 base and J by 5 bases, and 6 bases separated the two germline ends. Germline CDR1 reads MNHEY; CDR2 reads SVGEGT.

This clonotype was counted only a few times. This chain uses TRBV6-5 with TRBJ1-5; D gene unclear. The CDR3 has 16 amino acids. CDR1 and CDR2 from the germline V gene are MNHEY and SVGAGI. Trimming removed 6 bases from V and 0 bases from J, with 15 bases in between. The CDR3 loop is CASSRRADYSNQPQHF. CDR3 DNA: TGTGCCAGCAGCCGCCGGGCGGATTATAGCAATCAGCCCCAGCATTTT.

This clonotype was seen many times. J is TRBJ2-2 and V is TRBV24-1; D gene unclear. The germline gives CDR1 KGHDR, CDR2 SFDVKD. The V gene lost 5 bases and the J gene lost 7 bases, with 10 bases spanning the gap. The CDR3 is made up of 13 amino acids. Here the CDR3 reads CATSGPGGGELFF. Written as DNA, the CDR3 is TGTGCCACCAGTGGCCCGGGTGGCGGGGAGCTGTTTTTT.

V gene TRBV4-3 combines with J gene TRBJ2-3, with TRBD2 matching over 10 bases. The CDR3 covers 16 residues. With V trimmed by 2 bases and J by 4 bases, 6 bases remained unmatched. CDR1 is LGHNA, CDR2 YSLEER, per germline. The CDR3 spells CASSQSGTSVSDTQYF. In DNA, the CDR3 is TGCGCCAGCAGCCAATCCGGGACTAGCGTCTCAGATACGCAGTATTTT.

This clonotype is medium-sized in the sample. The chain recombines TRBV3-1 with TRBJ2-5, with a possible D match to TRBD2 (5 bases). This CDR3 has 13 amino acids. The germline V gene has CDR1 LGHDT and CDR2 YNNKEL (reference sequence). Trimming pared 4 bases from V and 2 bases from J, leaving 8 bases between. Here the CDR3 DNA reads TGTGCCAGCAGCCCCGGGATTCAAGAGACCCAGTACTTC. It specifies CASSPGIQETQYF.

The sample holds many counts of this clonotype. The chain employs TRBV12-3 or TRBV12-4 and TRBJ1-1; weak D call: TRBD1 (6 bases). Trimming shortened V by 5 bases and J by 4 bases, and 14 bases separated the two germline ends. The length of the CDR3 is 14 residues. DNA of the CDR3: TGTGCCAGCAGTGTGGGGGGGGGCATCACTGAAGCTTTCTTT. This gives the protein CASSVGGGITEAFF.

In its sample, this clonotype was seen a few times. The chain recombines TRBV20-1 with TRBJ2-3; D gene uncertain. The V end lost 4 bases, the J end lost 3 bases, and 14 bases lay between the germline ends. This CDR3 comprises 14 residues. Germline V CDR1 and CDR2: DFQATT, SNEGSKA (reference sequence). The CDR3 DNA follows: TGCAGTGCTACGGTAGTCCCCAGGACAGATACGCAGTATTTT. The encoded protein is CSATVVPRTDTQYF.

This clonotype has only a few counts. The chain has TRBV5-1 and TRBJ1-5; D call uncertain. Trimming took 0 bases from V and 6 from J, leaving 7 bases between them. CDR1 and CDR2 (germline): SGHRS, YFSETQ. The CDR3 is 13 amino acids. CDR3 amino acids: CASSLDNSQPQHF. The CDR3, as DNA: TGCGCCAGCAGCTTGGACAACAGTCAGCCCCAGCATTTT.

In this sample, this clonotype turned up many times. The chain links TRBV12-3 or TRBV12-4 to TRBJ1-5, with D possibly matching TRBD1 (5 bases). The CDR3 loop spans 17 amino acids. V was cut by 3 bases and J by 3 bases, with 18 bases left in between. CDR3 sequence: CASSLGGGSGTNQPQHF. The DNA of the CDR3 is TGTGCCAGCAGTTTGGGGGGGGGATCTGGAACCAATCAGCCCCAGCATTTT.

This clonotype was recorded at least ten times. The gene calls are TRBV5-1 and TRBJ2-1, with 10 bases matching TRBD2. With V trimmed by 1 base and J by 8 bases, 9 bases remained unmatched. This CDR3 has 16 amino acids. Germline CDR1 reads SGHRS; CDR2 reads YFSETQ. DNA of the CDR3: TGCGCCAGCAGCTTGTTCAGCGGGGGGGCCCGGGATGAGCAGTTCTTC. Its translation: CASSLFSGGARDEQFF.

This clonotype was observed at least ten times. V usage is TRBV20-1 and J usage is TRBJ1-1, with 8 bases aligning to TRBD1. CDR1 and CDR2 (germline): DFQATT, SNEGSKA (reference sequence). With V trimmed by 5 bases and J by 3 bases, 8 bases remained unmatched. The CDR3 spans 14 residues. CDR3 sequence: CSAGSDRGYTEAFF. For the CDR3, the DNA is TGCAGTGCTGGTTCAGACAGGGGCTACACTGAAGCTTTCTTT.